The 10 T cell receptor beta chains listed next were all sequenced from one sample in a study of control samples from healthy donors and cancer patients (dated by TCRdb to about 2020). Library method: the immunoSEQ multiplex PCR assay. The table comes from immuneACCESS by way of TCRdb, which keeps in-frame sequences with V and J called. Part of the clones is missing from these tables; in studies checked, under half for an unresolved V gene and the rest for unknown reasons. In this sample the table shows around 30,000 clones, roughly 85% of which occur a single time. Of the sample, 6.5% to 8% falls within the top ten clones. Sequencing used PBMCs. The receptors come from an older woman with head and neck cancer.

The chain employs TRBV18 and TRBJ2-2; no definite D call. This CDR3 comprises 14 residues. Germline-derived CDR1 and CDR2 are KGHSH and LQKENI. V lost 4 bases and J 6 bases, leaving 12 bases between the germline ends. This chain's CDR3 is CASSRDFGSGELFF. The CDR3 DNA sequence: TGTGCCAGCTCACGAGACTTCGGGTCCGGGGAGCTGTTTTTT.

The rearrangement joins TRBV12-2 to TRBJ1-2; TRBD1 is the table's D call, not checked against the DNA. TRBV12-2 is a listed pseudogene. The CDR3 totals 17 residues. The CDR3 nucleotides read TGTGCAAGTCGCTATGGACAGGGGTCAATTTGTAACTATGGCTACACCTTC. Amino acid sequence: CASRYGQGSICNYGYTF.

The chain links TRBV12-3 or TRBV12-4 to TRBJ1-5; TRBD1 aligns across 7 bases. The CDR3 runs 12 residues. V lost 4 bases, J lost 11 bases, and 5 bases stayed unmatched. The CDR3 DNA follows: TGTGCCAGCAGTTCGACAGGGCGAGCCCAGCATTTT. Translated: CASSSTGRAQHF.

The gene calls are TRBV5-6 and TRBJ1-2, with D perhaps matching TRBD1 (6 bases). This CDR3 is built from 13 residues. Germline-derived CDR1 and CDR2 are SGHDT and YYEEEE. Deletions cut 4 bases from V and 8 bases from J, with 15 bases between. The DNA of the CDR3 is TGTGCCAGCAGCATACCGGGACAAGGGGGCTACACCTTC. It translates to CASSIPGQGGYTF.

The chain carries TRBV6-5 and TRBJ2-3; 9 nucleotides match TRBD2. CDR3 length equals 13 residues. J gave up 4 bases and V 8 bases, and 4 bases lay outside the gene matches. Germline V gene sequence: CDR1 MNHEY, CDR2 SVGAGI. The CDR3 is CASAAGGPDTQYF. The CDR3 DNA reads as TGTGCCAGCGCGGCGGGAGGGCCAGATACGCAGTATTTT.

This chain connects TRBV11-2 to TRBJ2-7, with TRBD1 as a possible D gene (6 bases). Between the trimmed V and J ends, which lost 3 bases and 13 bases, there was a span of 13 bases. The CDR3 runs to 11 residues. Per the germline V gene, CDR1 is SGHAT and CDR2 is FQNNGV. The CDR3 is CASSFARDTYF. The CDR3 DNA is TGTGCCAGCAGCTTTGCCCGGGACACTTACTTC.

This clone was observed a few times. Relative to the germline gene, one junction end is altered; a read error may explain this. CDR3 sequence: CASSVGWEQYF. The CDR3 DNA reads TGTGCCAGCAGCGTAGGGTGGGAGCAGTACTTC. V usage is TRBV13 and J usage is TRBJ2-7; unclear D gene. Germline CDR1 reads PRHDT; CDR2 reads FYEKMQ (reference sequence). This CDR3 spans 11 amino acids.

The CDR3 protein is CASSLFSGGSRTGELFF. Here the CDR3 DNA reads TGTGCCAGCAGCTTGTTTAGCGGGGGGTCCAGGACCGGGGAGCTGTTTTTT. This chain uses TRBV5-5 with TRBJ2-2; 10 positions agree with TRBD2. The V segment lost 1 base and the J segment 5 bases; nucleotides outside the gene matches: 8. In germline, CDR1 is SGHKS, CDR2 YYEKEE (reference sequence). This CDR3 is 17 amino acids long.

This chain links TRBV4-1 with TRBJ2-7; TRBD1 aligns across 10 bases. The CDR3 consists of 14 residues. In germline, CDR1 is MGHRA, CDR2 YSYEKL. The V segment lost 4 bases and the J segment 5 bases; nucleotides outside the gene matches: 5. CDR3 sequence reads: CASSPGQGFDEQYF. As DNA, the CDR3 is TGCGCCAGCAGCCCGGGACAGGGGTTCGACGAGCAGTACTTC.

The CDR3 DNA follows: TGCGCCAGCAGTGAGGCTGGTGGCGGGATATCCCCGGGTGAGCAGTTCTTC. Protein: CASSEAGGGISPGEQFF. J is TRBJ2-1 and V is TRBV10-1, with a tentative D call TRBD2 (6 bases). The CDR3 sequence is 17 residues long. Germline CDR1 is WNHNN and CDR2 is SYGVQD (reference sequence). V lost 2 bases to trimming and J lost 9 bases, with 23 bases between them.